The TCR beta chain under discussion was sequenced for a study of blood T cell repertoires in COVID-19. As originally analysed: Quantification of nucleated cells was approximated via reference gene primer amplification. The repertoire was sequenced with immunoSEQ multiplex PCR; TCRdb's copy has only in-frame clones and lacks some. That table is the source of V, J and clone size, and D and trimming were worked out from the DNA. Of around 130,000 clones in the sample, approximately 77% were seen once. Looked up from germline, CDR1 is SEHNR and CDR2 is FQNEAQ (reference sequence). The CDR3 has 17 amino acids. V trimming: 5 bases; J trimming: 3 bases; junction bases outside the gene matches: 10.

Sequenced material: peripheral blood. The receptor was isolated from an elderly man with acute or convalescent COVID-19. The gene calls are TRBV7-9 and TRBJ2-1; the match to TRBD1 covers 10 bases. DNA for the CDR3: TGTGCCAGCAGCCTAATGACAGGGGGCGCCAGCTACAATGAGCAGTTCTTC. This translates into CASSLMTGGASYNEQFF.